At least ten counts were recorded for the clone carrying this T cell receptor beta chain. Its specificity is unknown. These data originate in a study of Graves' ophthalmopathy and Graves' hyperthyroidism. Overall study context: Hyperthyroidism was classified as stable if no ophthalmopathy occurred within 18 months of follow-up. Study observations and caveats: Ophthalmopathy versus stable hyperthyroidism: 13-signature model gave less than 90% sensitivity, 81.08% specificity.

The V gene's germline CDR1 is SGHRS and CDR2 YFSETQ. The CDR3 spans 13 residues. The V and J ends lost 2 bases and 0 bases respectively, with 6 bases between them. RNA transcripts provided the template for amplifying TCR beta CDR3 regions. Amplification began with first-round RT-PCR using HTBI primers, then second-round multiplex PCR was performed. TCRdb independently ran MiXCR on the multiplex PCR reads; one entry per CDR3 protein. The table shows more than 1,000,000 distinct CDR3 sequences, with about two fifths occurring only once. The TCR sequence derives from an adult man with Graves' hyperthyroidism. Sequenced: peripheral blood or thyroid tissue (not recorded which). This chain uses TRBV5-1 with TRBJ2-7, with D unclear. The CDR3 protein is CASSFALSYEQYF. CDR3 in DNA: TGCGCCAGCAGCTTCGCCCTCTCCTACGAGCAGTACTTC.